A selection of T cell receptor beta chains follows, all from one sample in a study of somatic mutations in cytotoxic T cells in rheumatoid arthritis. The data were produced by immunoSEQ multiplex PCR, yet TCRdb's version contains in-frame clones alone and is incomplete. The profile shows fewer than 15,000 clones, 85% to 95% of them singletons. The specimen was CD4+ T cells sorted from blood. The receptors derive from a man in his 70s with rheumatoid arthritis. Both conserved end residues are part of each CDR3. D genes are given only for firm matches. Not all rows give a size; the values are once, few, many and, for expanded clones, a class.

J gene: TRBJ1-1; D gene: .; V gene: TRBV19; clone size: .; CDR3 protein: CASAGPAGMNTEAFF; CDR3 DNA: TGTGCCAGTGCCGGCCCCGCAGGTATGAACACTGAAGCTTTCTTT
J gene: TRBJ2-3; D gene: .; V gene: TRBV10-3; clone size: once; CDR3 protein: CATKTLEEGDTQYF; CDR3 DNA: TGTGCCACTAAGACACTAGAGGAAGGAGATACGCAGTATTTT
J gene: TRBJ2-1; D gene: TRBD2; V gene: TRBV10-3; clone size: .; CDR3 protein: CAISGGGLGEQFF; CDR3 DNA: TGTGCCATCTCTGGCGGGGGGCTGGGTGAGCAGTTCTTC
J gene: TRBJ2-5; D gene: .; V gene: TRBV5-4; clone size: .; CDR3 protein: CASSYQETQYF; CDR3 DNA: TGTGCCAGCAGCTATCAGGAGACCCAGTACTTC
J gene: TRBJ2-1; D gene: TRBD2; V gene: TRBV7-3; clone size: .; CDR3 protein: CASSPRTSGRSKNEQFF; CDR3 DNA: TGTGCCAGCAGCCCCCGGACTAGCGGGAGGTCAAAAAATGAGCAGTTCTTC
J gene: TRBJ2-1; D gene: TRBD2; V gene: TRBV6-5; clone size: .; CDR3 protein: CASSYSLAGVNEQFF; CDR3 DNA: TGTGCCAGCAGTTACTCCCTAGCGGGAGTGAATGAGCAGTTCTTC
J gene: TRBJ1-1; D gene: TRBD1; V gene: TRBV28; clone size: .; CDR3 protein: CASRGGGTGTMNTEAFF; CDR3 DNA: TGTGCCAGCAGGGGCGGTGGGACAGGGACCATGAACACTGAAGCTTTCTTT
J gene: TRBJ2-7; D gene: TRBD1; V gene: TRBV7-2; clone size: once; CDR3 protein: CASSETGRIYF; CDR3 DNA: TGTGCCAGCAGCGAGACAGGGAGAATCTACTTC
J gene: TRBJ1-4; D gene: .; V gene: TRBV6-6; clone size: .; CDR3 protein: CASSYSSNEKLFF; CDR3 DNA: TGTGCCAGCAGTTACTCGTCGAATGAAAAACTGTTTTTT
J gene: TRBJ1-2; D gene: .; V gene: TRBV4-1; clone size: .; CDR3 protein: CASSRRQASYGYTF; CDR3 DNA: TGCGCCAGCAGCCGACGACAGGCCTCCTATGGCTACACCTTC
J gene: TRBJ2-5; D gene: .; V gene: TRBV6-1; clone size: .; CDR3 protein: CASSEVGGETQYF; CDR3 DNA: TGTGCCAGCAGTGAAGTTGGCGGAGAGACCCAGTACTTC
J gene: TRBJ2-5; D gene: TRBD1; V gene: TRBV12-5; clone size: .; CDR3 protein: CASGRGTGGQETQYF; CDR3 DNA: TGTGCTAGTGGCCGAGGGACAGGGGGACAAGAGACCCAGTACTTC
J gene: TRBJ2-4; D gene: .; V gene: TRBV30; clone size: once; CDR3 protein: CAWSATTNIQYF; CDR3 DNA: TGTGCCTGGAGTGCGACTACAAACATTCAGTACTTC
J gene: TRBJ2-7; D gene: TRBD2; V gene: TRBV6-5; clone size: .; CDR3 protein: CAITGGSSYEQYF; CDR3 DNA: TGTGCCATTACGGGGGGAAGCTCCTACGAGCAGTACTTC
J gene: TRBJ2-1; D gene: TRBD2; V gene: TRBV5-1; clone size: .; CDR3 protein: CASSSGLAGVGEQFF; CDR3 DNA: TGCGCCAGCAGCTCCGGACTAGCGGGAGTGGGTGAGCAGTTCTTC
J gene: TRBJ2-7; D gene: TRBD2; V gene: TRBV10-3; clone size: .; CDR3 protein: CAISEKGLADPYEQYF; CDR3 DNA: TGTGCCATCAGTGAGAAAGGACTAGCGGACCCCTACGAGCAGTACTTC
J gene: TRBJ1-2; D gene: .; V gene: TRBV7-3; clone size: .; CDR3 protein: CASSRDSGSYGYTF; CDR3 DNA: TGTGCCAGCAGCCGAGACAGTGGATCCTATGGCTACACCTTC
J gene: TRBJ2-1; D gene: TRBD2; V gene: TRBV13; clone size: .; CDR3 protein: CASSGTTYNEQFF; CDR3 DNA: TGTGCCAGCAGCGGGACTACCTACAATGAGCAGTTCTTC
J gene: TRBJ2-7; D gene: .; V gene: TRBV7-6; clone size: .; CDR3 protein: CASSLTGEQYF; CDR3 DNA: TGTGCCAGCAGCTTGACGGGCGAGCAGTACTTC
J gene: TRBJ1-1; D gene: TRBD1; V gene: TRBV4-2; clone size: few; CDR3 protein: CASSSTTGSGTEAFF; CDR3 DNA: TGTGCCAGCAGCTCTACGACAGGGAGCGGCACTGAAGCTTTCTTT
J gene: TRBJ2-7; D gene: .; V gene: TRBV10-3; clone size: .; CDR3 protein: CAISQGEFSYEQYF; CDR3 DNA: TGTGCCATCAGCCAGGGCGAATTTTCCTACGAGCAGTACTTC
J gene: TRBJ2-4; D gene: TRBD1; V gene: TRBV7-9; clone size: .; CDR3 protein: CASTQGQLIWNIQYF; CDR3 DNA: TGTGCCAGCACCCAGGGACAGTTGATTTGGAACATTCAGTACTTC
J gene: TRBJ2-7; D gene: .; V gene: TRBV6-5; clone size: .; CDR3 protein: CASSYSVAGSYEQYF; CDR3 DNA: TGTGCCAGCAGTTACTCGGTTGCCGGCTCCTACGAGCAGTACTTC
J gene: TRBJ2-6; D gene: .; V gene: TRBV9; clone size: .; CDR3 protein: CASSPTVHSGANVLTF; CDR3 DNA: TGTGCCAGCAGCCCAACAGTGCACTCTGGGGCCAACGTCCTGACTTTC
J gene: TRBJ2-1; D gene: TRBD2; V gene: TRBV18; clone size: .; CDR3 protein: CASSPPRGRGGYNEQFF; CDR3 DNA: TGTGCCAGCTCACCGCCCCGGGGGCGGGGGGGCTACAATGAGCAGTTCTTC
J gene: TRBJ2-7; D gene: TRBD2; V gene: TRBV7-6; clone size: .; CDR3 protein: CASSRGLAGRQQYF; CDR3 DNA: TGTGCCAGCAGCCGAGGGCTAGCGGGAAGGCAGCAGTACTTC
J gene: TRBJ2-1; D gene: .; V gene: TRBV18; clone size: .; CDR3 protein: CASSPPGHSYNEQFF; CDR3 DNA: TGTGCCAGCTCACCACCGGGACACTCCTACAATGAGCAGTTCTTC
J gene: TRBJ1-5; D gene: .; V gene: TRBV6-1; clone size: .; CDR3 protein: CASSDPGRLPQHF; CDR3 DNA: TGTGCCAGCAGTGACCCGGGAAGGCTCCCCCAGCATTTT
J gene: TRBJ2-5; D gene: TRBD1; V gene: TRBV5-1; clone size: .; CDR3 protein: CASSLIIRDSEETQYF; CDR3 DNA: TGCGCCAGCAGCTTGATCATACGGGACAGCGAAGAGACCCAGTACTTC
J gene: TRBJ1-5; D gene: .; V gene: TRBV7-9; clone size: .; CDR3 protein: CASSPVGGAGQPQHF; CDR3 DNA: TGTGCCAGCAGCCCCGTCGGGGGGGCAGGGCAGCCCCAGCATTTT
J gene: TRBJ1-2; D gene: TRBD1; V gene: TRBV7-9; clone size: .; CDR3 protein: CASTSGGGTGTYGYTF; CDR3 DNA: TGTGCCAGCACCTCCGGGGGGGGGACAGGGACCTATGGCTACACCTTC
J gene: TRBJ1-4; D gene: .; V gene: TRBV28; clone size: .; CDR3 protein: CASSSRGAGEKLFF; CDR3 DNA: TGTGCCAGCAGTTCCCGGGGGGCAGGTGAAAAACTGTTTTTT
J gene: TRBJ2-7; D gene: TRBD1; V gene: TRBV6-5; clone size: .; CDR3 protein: CASSYSGTVSYEQYF; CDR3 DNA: TGTGCCAGCAGTTATTCCGGGACAGTCTCCTACGAGCAGTACTTC
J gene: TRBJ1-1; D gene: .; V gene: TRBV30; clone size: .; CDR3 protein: CAWSNGGFEAFF; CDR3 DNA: TGTGCCTGGAGTAACGGGGGGTTTGAAGCTTTCTTT
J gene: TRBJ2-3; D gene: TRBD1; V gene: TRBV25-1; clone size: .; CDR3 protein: CASSVDRGPPTDTQYF; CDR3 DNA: TGTGCCAGTAGTGTAGACAGGGGTCCCCCCACAGATACGCAGTATTTT
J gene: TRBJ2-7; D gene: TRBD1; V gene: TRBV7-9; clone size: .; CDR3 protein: CASSLGTGVYEQYF; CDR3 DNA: TGTGCCAGCAGCTTAGGGACAGGGGTTTACGAGCAGTACTTC